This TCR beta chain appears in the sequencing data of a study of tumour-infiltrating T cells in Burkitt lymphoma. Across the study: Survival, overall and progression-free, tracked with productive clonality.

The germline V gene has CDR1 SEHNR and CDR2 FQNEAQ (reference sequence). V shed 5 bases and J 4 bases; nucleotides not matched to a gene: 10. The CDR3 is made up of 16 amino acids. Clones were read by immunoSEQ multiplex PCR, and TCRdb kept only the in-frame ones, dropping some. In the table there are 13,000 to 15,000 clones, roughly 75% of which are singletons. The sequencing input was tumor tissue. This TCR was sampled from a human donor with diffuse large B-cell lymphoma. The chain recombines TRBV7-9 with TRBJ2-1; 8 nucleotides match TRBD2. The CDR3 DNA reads TGTGCCAGCAGCCCCCGGGCTAGCGGGCCATACAATGAGCAGTTCTTC. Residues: CASSPRASGPYNEQFF.